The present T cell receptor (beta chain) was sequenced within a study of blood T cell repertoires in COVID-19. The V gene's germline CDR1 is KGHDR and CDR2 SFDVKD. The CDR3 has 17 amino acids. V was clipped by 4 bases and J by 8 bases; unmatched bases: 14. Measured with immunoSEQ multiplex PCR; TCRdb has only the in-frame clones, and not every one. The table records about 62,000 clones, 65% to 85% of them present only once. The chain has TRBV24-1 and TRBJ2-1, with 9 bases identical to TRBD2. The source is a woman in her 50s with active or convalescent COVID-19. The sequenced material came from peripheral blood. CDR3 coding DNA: TGTGCCACCAGTGACCCCGGAGCGGGAGGCTACAAGGATGAGCAGTTCTTC. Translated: CATSDPGAGGYKDEQFF.